Each of the 11 T cell receptor beta chains below was sequenced from the same sample in a study of response to subunit inactivated influenza vaccine. TCRdb ran MiXCR on the RT-PCR reads and lists one entry per CDR3 protein. The data contain roughly 700,000 distinct CDR3 sequences, over 11% of them singletons. Sample: PBMCs from blood, taken around two weeks before vaccination. The origin of the receptors is a man aged 50-60 years who received an inactivated influenza vaccine.

The CDR3 reads CASSQARTAEQFF. The CDR3 DNA reads as TGTGCCAGCAGCCAAGCTAGGACGGCTGAGCAGTTCTTC. The chain recombines TRBV14 with TRBJ2-1; D unclear. Germline CDR1 SGHDN, CDR2 FVKESK. The V end was cut by 1 base, the J end by 9 bases, with 10 bases between. The CDR3 spans 13 residues.

The V and J genes are TRBV20-1 and TRBJ2-5; 8 bases are a match to TRBD2. The J segment lost 7 bases and the V segment lost 7 bases, leaving 8 bases of the junction unmatched. The CDR3 contains 12 residues. The V gene's germline CDR1 is DFQATT and CDR2 SNEGSKA (reference sequence). The CDR3 DNA reads TGCAGTGGACTAGCGTCCTTCAGGACCCAGTACTTC. This codes for CSGLASFRTQYF.

This clonotype was observed many times. The chain is built from TRBV18 and TRBJ2-1, with D possibly being TRBD1 (5 bases). CDR1 and CDR2 (germline): KGHSH, LQKENI. Deletions cut 3 bases from V and 0 bases from J, with 6 bases between. The CDR3 has 14 amino acids. The chain's CDR3 is CASSPTDSYNEQFF. CDR3 DNA sequence: TGTGCCAGCTCACCGACAGACTCCTACAATGAGCAGTTCTTC.

The rearrangement joins TRBV5-1 to TRBJ2-1; D gene uncertain. Trimming removed 0 bases from V and 8 bases from J, with 9 bases in between. Germline V CDR1 and CDR2: SGHRS, YFSETQ. This CDR3 comprises 13 residues. The CDR3 nucleotides read TGCGCCAGCAGCTTGGAGTCTGGATATGAGCAGTTCTTC. This codes for CASSLESGYEQFF.

This clonotype appeared a few times. DNA of the CDR3: TGTGCCAGCAGCCCTAACACCCGAGTGGCAGATACGCAGTATTTT. This translates into CASSPNTRVADTQYF. The V call is TRBV7-9, the J call TRBJ2-3; the D is unclear. V dropped 5 bases and J dropped 4 bases, with 16 bases sitting between them. The CDR3 contains 15 residues. Germline V CDR1 and CDR2: SEHNR, FQNEAQ (reference sequence).

This chain connects TRBV11-2 to TRBJ1-3; 8 bases are shared with TRBD1. The CDR3 spans 16 residues. Germline V gene data show CDR1 as SGHAT and CDR2 as FQNNGV. Trimming cost V 2 bases and J 4 bases; bases outside gene matches: 7. CDR3 nucleotides: TGTGCCAGCAGCTTATTCCCGACAGGGGTCGGAAACACCATATATTTT. Protein sequence: CASSLFPTGVGNTIYF.

The chain employs TRBV30 and TRBJ2-7, with a tentative D call TRBD1 (5 bases). The germline V and J ends were trimmed by 0 bases and 2 bases, with 20 bases remaining between them. Germline CDR1 GTSNPN, CDR2 SVGIG (reference sequence). The length of the CDR3 is 17 residues. CDR3 region: CAWSVFQWGSVPYEQYF. The CDR3, as DNA: TGTGCCTGGAGTGTATTTCAGTGGGGCAGCGTACCCTACGAGCAGTACTTC.

The V call is TRBV12-3 or TRBV12-4, the J call TRBJ2-1, with D possibly TRBD2 on 5 matching bases. Between the trimmed V and J ends, which lost 4 bases and 11 bases, there was a span of 15 bases. There are 13 residues in the CDR3. The CDR3 DNA reads as TGTGCCAGCAGTTCCGGTCGGACTGGCCAGCAGTTCTTC. It translates to CASSSGRTGQQFF.

This clonotype appeared a few times. The CDR3 sequence is CASSFIRGRGISLYNEQFF. Written as DNA, the CDR3 is TGTGCCAGCAGTTTCATCCGGGGCAGGGGGATCTCACTTTACAATGAGCAGTTCTTC. The V gene is TRBV28, the J gene TRBJ2-1; 7 nucleotides align to TRBD1. Germline CDR1 and CDR2: MDHEN and SYDVKM. J gave up 4 bases and V 3 bases, and 18 bases lay outside the gene matches. The length of the CDR3 is 19 residues.

A few counts support this clonotype. V and J are TRBV12-3 or TRBV12-4 and TRBJ2-1; D gene unclear. V was cut by 7 bases and J by 5 bases, with 9 bases left in between. This CDR3 spans 12 amino acids. The CDR3 nucleotides are TGTGCCAGCAACTCCATTGACAATGAGCAGTTCTTC. Translation gives CASNSIDNEQFF.

The rearrangement joins TRBV12-3 or TRBV12-4 to TRBJ2-6; 14 nucleotides line up with TRBD2. This CDR3 has 18 amino acids. V dropped 6 bases and J dropped 5; count of bases not matched to a gene: 9. DNA for the CDR3: TGTGCCAGCAGAGCCGGGACTAGCGGGAGTAGCTGGGCCAACGTCCTGACTTTC. It yields the protein CASRAGTSGSSWANVLTF.